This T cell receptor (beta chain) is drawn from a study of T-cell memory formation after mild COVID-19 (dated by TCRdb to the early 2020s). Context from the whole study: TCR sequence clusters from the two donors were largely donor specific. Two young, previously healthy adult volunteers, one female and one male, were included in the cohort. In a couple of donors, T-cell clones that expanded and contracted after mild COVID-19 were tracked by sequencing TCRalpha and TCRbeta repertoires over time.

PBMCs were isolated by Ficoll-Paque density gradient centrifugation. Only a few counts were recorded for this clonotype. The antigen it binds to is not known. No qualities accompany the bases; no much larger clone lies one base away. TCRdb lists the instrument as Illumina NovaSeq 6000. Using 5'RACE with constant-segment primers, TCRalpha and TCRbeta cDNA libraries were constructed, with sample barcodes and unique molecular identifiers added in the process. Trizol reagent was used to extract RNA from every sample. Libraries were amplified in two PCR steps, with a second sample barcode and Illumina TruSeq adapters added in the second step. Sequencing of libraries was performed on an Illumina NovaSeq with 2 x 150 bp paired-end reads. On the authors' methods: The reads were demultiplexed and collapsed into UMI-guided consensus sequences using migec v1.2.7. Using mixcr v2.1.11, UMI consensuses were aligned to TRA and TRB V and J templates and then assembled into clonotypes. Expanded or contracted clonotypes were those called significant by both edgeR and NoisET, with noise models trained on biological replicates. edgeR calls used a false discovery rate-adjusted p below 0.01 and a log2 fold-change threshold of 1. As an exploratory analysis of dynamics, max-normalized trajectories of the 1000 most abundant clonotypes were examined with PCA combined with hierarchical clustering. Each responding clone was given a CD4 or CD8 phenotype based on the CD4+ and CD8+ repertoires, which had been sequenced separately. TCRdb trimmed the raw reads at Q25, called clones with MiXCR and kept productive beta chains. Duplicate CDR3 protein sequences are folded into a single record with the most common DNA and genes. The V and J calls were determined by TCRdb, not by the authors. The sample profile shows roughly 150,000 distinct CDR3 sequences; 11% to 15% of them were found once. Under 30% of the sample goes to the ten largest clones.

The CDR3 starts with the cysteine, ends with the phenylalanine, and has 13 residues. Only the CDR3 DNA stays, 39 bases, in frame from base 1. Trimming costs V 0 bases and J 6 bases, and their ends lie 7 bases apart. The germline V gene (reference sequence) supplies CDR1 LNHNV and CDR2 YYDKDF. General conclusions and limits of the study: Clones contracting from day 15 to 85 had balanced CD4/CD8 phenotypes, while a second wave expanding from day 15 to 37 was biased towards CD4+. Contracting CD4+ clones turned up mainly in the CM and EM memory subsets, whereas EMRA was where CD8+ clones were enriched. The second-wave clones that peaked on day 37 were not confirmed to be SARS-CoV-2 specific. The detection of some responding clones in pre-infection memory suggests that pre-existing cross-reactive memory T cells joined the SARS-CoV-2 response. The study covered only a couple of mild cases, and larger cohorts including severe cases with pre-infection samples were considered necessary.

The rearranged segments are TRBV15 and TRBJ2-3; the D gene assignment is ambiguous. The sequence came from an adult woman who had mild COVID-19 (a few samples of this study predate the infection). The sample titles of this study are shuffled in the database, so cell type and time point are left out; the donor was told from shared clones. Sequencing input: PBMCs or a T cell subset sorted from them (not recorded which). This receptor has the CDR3 CATSRERTDTQYF. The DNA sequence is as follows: TGTGCCACCAGCAGAGAAAGGACCGATACGCAGTATTTT. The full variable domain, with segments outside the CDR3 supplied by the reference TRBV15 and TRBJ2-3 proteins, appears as DAMVIQNPRYQVTQFGKPVTLSCSQTLNHNVMYWYQQKSSQAPKLLFHYYDKDFNNEADTPDNFQSRRPNTSFCFLDIRSPGLGDTAMYLCATSRERTDTQYFGPGTRLTVL.